This T cell receptor (beta chain) was captured in a study of beta chain features in type 1 diabetes (dated by TCRdb to the late 2010s). About the investigation overall: Mean age, gender distribution, total cell number and subset yield were not different between patients and healthy donors. Regulatory and stem cell-like memory subsets were obtained from only 8 patients and roughly eight healthy donors, while naive and central memory subsets were obtained from all 30 or so donors. A total of 100 million to 110 million sorted cells were examined across all samples, and a strong correlation was observed between cell number per subset and RNA yield. In the study, recently diagnosed type 1 diabetes patients and matched healthy donors were compared on the TCRB repertoires of their sorted circulating CD4+ T cell subsets.

Beyond this particular receptor, the publication reports: Because small numbers of individuals were included in the HLA sub-analyses, any influence of HLA type on TCRB rearrangement was left unresolved. At VDJ recombination sites, patients with type 1 diabetes made fewer insertions and deleted more nucleotides, a pattern implying thymic rearrangement abnormalities. The naive, central memory and regulatory TCRB repertoires appeared to resemble one another more closely among patients than among healthy donors. PCR may preferentially amplify shorter templates, but because patient and control samples were amplified and corrected together, any resulting skew would affect both groups equally. A moderate but significant shortening of TCRB CDR3 length was observed in type 1 diabetes patients in all four CD4+ subsets. Because cDNA was sequenced instead of genomic DNA, activated cells with high expression could be over-represented, although the groups did not differ in activation or CD3 levels.

The entire isolated RNA was reverse transcribed using the High Capacity cDNA Reverse Transcription Kit, and thus expressed TCRB transcripts were sequenced. Deep immunoSEQ sequencing was performed on naive, central memory and regulatory T cell samples, with an average of approximately 4 million total reads per sample. Sorted cells were lysed in RLT buffer and RNA was extracted with DNase-treated RNeasy Micro or Mini kits, depending on cell number. Each cell subset was processed separately to prevent cross-contamination, with patient and healthy donor samples processed together. The immunoSEQ multiplex PCR was used to amplify TCRB sequences from cDNA, yielding 87-bp fragments that span the CDR3 region. Sequencing of the amplicons was performed on the Illumina HiSeq platform. The original methods were these. Synthetic template baselines were used to correct PCR bias computationally, reads within Hamming distance 2 were collapsed together, and singletons that could not be merged were discarded. Reads were aligned to IMGT to assign V, D and J genes, CDR3 length, and insertions or deletions at six rearrangement sites. Within each subset, clonotype counts were normalized to sorted cell number, and only after that were true diversity and Gini coefficients computed with the tcR R package. The overlap coefficient, calculated on TCRB nucleotide sequences, was used to quantify repertoire sharing. Out-of-frame TCRB sequences from naive cells were analyzed as a proxy for the pre-selection repertoire. What TCRdb holds here is the immuneACCESS table cut down to in-frame rearrangements. Part of the clones is not present; checked against another copy, under half of the missing clones reflect an unresolved V gene, and the others are unexplained. That table is the source of V, J and clone size, and D and trimming were worked out from the DNA. The sample data list over 500,000 clones, and less than 20% of these were observed just once. The ten biggest clones cover 0.093% of the sample.

A single peripheral blood draw of about 116 mL on average was collected from each donor into heparinised tubes. A BD FACSAria II and a panel including CD45RO, CCR7, CD25, CD127, CD95 and CD27 were used to sort naive, central memory, regulatory and stem cell-like memory CD4+ T cells. Purity was above 95% for every sorted population. PBMCs were isolated right away by Lymphoprep density gradient centrifugation and were stained directly, without culture. To minimize batch effects, samples were stained and sorted in pairs, one healthy donor with one patient per experiment. As concerns this clone: Its antigen target is currently unknown. No per-base quality is available; no much larger clone lies one base away.

This clonotype was obtained from a man between 18 and 29 years old in good health. The sample taken for sequencing was naive CD4+ T cells from blood. The cell subset or site label on this specimen signifies: true naive CD4+ T cells.

The CDR3 protein is CASSVLGAYGYTF. Here is the DNA: TGTGCCAGCAGTGTGTTAGGGGCCTATGGCTACACCTTC. The V gene is TRBV2 and the J gene is TRBJ1-2; the D gene is perhaps TRBD1, from 5 matching bases. Sequences SNHLY (CDR1) and FYNNEI (CDR2) are obtained from the germline V gene. Reading from cysteine to phenylalanine, the CDR3 counts 13 amino acids. Only CDR3 DNA remains: 39 bases, in frame from the first base. Trimming costs V 4 bases and J 4 bases, and their ends lie 10 bases apart.